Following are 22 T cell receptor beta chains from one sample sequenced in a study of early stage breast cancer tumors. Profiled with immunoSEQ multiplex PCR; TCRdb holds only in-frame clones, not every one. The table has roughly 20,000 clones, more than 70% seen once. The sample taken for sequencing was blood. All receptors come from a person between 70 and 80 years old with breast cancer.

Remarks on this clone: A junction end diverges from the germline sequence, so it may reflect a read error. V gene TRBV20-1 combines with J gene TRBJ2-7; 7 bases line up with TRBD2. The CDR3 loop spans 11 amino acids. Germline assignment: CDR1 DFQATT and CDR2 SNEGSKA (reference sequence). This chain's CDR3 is CSARGTSLIQF. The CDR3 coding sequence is TGCAGTGCTAGAGGGACTAGTCTGATTCAATTC.

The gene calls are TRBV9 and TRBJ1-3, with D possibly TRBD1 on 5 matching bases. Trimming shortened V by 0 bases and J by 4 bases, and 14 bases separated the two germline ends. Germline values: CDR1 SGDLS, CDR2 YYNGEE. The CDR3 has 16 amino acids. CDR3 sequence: CASSVGQGLGGNTIYF. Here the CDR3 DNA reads TGTGCCAGCAGCGTAGGCCAGGGATTGGGAGGAAACACCATATATTTT.

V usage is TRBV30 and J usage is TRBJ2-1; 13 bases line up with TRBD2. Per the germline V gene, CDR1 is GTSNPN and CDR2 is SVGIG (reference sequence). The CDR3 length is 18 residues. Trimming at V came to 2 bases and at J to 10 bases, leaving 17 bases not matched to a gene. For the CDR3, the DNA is TGTGCCTGGAGTCTAAGTTGGGGGACTAGCGGGGCTCGCGGGGAGCAGTTCTTC. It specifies CAWSLSWGTSGARGEQFF.

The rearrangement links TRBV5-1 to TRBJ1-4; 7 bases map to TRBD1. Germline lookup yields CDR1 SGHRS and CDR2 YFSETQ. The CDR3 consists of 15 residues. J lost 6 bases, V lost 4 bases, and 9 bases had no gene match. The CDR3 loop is CASSQDDRVDEKLFF. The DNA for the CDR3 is TGCGCCAGCAGCCAAGATGACAGGGTGGATGAAAAACTGTTTTTT. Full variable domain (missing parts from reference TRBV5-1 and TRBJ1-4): KAGVTQTPRYLIKTRGQQVTLSCSPISGHRSVSWYQQTPGQGLQFLFEYFSETQRNKGNFPGRFSGRQFSNSRSEMNVSTLELGDSALYLCASSQDDRVDEKLFFGSGTQLSVL.

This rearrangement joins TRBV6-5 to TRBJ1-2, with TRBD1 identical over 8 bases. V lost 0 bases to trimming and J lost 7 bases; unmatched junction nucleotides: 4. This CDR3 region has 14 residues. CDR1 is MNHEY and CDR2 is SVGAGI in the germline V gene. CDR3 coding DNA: TGTGCCAGCAGTTACTCCGGACAGGGTGTTGGCTACACCTTC. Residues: CASSYSGQGVGYTF.

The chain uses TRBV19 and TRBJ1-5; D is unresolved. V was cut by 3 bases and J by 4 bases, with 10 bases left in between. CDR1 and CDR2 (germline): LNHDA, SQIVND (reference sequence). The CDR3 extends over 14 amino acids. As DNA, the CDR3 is TGTGCCAGTAGTATCCGGGGAGGAAATCAGCCCCAGCATTTT. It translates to CASSIRGGNQPQHF.

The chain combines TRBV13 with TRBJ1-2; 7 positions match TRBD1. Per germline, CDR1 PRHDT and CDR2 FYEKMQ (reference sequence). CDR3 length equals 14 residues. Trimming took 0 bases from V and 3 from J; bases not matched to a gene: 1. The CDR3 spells CASSLGRGDYGYTF. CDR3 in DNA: TGTGCCAGCAGCTTAGGCAGGGGGGACTATGGCTACACCTTC.

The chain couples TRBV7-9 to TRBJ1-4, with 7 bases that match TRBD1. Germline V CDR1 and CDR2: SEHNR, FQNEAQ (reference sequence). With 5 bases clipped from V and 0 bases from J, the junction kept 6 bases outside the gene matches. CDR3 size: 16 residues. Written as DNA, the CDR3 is TGTGCCAGCAGCCGGACAGGTACCGCAACTAATGAAAAACTGTTTTTT. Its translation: CASSRTGTATNEKLFF.

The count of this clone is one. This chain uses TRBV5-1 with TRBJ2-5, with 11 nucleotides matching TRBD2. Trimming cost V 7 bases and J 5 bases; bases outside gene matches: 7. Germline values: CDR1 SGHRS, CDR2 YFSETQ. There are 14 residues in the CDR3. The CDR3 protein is CASHSGGAGETQYF. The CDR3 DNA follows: TGCGCCAGCCATAGCGGGGGGGCCGGGGAGACCCAGTACTTC.

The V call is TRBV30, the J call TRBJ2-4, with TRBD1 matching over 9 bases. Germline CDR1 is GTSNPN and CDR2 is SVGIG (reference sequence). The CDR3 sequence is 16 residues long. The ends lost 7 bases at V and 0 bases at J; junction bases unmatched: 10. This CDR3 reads CASSFGTGIAKNIQYF. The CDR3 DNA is TGTGCCTCCTCATTCGGGACAGGGATAGCCAAAAACATTCAGTACTTC.

DNA for the CDR3: TGTGCCGGGGGGGGCAGGGGAAGGGATACGCAGTATTTT. It is translated as CAGGGRGRDTQYF. V gene TRBV7-2 combines with J gene TRBJ2-3; D perhaps matches TRBD2 (7 bases). Per the germline V gene, CDR1 is SGHTA and CDR2 is FQGNSA. This CDR3 is built from 13 residues. V lost 11 bases, J lost 6 bases, and 18 bases lay in between.

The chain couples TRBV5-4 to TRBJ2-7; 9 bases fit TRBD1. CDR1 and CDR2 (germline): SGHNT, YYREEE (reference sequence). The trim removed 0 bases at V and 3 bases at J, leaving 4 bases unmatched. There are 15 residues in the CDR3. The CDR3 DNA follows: TGTGCCAGCAGCTTGGCCGGGACAGGGTACTACGAGCAGTACTTC. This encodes CASSLAGTGYYEQYF.

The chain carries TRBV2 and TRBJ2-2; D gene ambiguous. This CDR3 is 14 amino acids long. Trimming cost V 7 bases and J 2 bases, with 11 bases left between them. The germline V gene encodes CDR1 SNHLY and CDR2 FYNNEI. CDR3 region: CASKELINTGELFF. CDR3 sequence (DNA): TGTGCCAGCAAAGAGCTGATAAACACCGGGGAGCTGTTTTTT.

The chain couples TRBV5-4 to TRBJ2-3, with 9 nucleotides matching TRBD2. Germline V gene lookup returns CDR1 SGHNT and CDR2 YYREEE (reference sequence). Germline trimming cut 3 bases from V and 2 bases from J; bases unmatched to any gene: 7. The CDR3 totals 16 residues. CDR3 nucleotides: TGTGCCAGCAGCTCGCCACCTAGCGGGATCACAGATACGCAGTATTTT. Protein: CASSSPPSGITDTQYF.

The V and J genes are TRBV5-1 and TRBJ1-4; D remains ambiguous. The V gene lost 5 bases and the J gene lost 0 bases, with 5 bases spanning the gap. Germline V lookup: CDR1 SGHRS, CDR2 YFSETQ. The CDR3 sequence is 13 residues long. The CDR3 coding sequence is TGCGCCAGCAGGAGCGCAACTAATGAAAAACTGTTTTTT. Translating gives CASRSATNEKLFF.

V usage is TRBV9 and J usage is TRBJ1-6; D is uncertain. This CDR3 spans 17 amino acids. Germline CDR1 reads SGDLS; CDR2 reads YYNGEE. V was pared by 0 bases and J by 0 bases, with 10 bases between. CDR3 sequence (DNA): TGTGCCAGCAGCGTAGGCCCGGGTCGCTCCTATAATTCACCCCTCCACTTT. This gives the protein CASSVGPGRSYNSPLHF.

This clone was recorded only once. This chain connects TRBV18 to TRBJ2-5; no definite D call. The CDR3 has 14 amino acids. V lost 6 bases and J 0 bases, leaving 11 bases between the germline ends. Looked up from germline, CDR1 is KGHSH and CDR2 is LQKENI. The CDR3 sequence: CASSPGGDQETQYF. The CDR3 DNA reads TGTGCCAGCTCCCCGGGTGGAGACCAAGAGACCCAGTACTTC.

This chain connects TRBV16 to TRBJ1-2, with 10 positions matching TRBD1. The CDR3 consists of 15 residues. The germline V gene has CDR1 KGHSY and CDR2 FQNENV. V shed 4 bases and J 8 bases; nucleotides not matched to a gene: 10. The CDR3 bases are TGTGCCAGCAGCCCCCAGACAGGGGGCATATGGGGCTACACCTTC. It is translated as CASSPQTGGIWGYTF.

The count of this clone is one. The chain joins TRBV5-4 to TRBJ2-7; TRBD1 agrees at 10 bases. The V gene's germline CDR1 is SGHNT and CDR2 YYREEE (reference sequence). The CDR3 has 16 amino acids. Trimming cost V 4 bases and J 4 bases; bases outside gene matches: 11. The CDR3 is CASSRTRDRGSYEQYF. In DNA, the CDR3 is TGTGCCAGCAGCAGAACACGGGACAGGGGTTCGTACGAGCAGTACTTC.

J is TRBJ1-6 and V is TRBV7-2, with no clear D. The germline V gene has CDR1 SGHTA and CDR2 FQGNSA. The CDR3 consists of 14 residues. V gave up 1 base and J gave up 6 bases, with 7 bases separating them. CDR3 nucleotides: TGTGCCAGCAGCTTAGGGGGAGGTAATTCACCCCTCCACTTT. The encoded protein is CASSLGGGNSPLHF.

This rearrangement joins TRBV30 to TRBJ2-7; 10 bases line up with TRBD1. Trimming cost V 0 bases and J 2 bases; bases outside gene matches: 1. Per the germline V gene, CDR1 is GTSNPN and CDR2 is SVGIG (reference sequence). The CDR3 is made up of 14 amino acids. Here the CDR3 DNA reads TGTGCCTGGAGTGTCGGGACAGGGGCCTACGAGCAGTACTTC. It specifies CAWSVGTGAYEQYF.

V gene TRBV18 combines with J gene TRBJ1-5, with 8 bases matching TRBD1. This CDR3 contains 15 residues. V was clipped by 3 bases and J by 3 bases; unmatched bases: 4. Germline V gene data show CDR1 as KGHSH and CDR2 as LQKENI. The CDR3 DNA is TGTGCCAGCTCACCTTTGACAGGGGACAATCAGCCCCAGCATTTT. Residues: CASSPLTGDNQPQHF.